This entry concerns a single T cell receptor beta chain. What antigen it recognizes has not been identified. The record has no base qualities; no much larger clone is one base away. The data derive from a study of blood T cell repertoires in COVID-19 (dated by TCRdb to the early 2020s). With respect to the entire study: The collaborator samples originated in the United States, Italy and Spain and spanned the acute and convalescent phases of COVID-19. The prospective study material was composed of cDNA or gDNA derived from T cells, B-cell-depleted T cells, or PBMCs. The dataset comprised deeply sampled blood TCRbeta repertoires from subjects exposed to, actively infected with, or recovered from COVID-19. The repertoires were made available in a free public database intended to serve as a resource for research on the immune response to SARS-CoV-2. Samples were obtained from the ongoing ImmuneRACE study (first 160 participants) and from 1,200 or so subjects provided by 6 global collaborators. Nearly every sample came with metadata listing a de-identified subject ID, COVID-19 status, age in years and sex. Where available, HLA class I and class II types were obtained from metadata supplied by the sample provider rather than from assay-based typing.

Collaborating institutions collected whole blood in K2EDTA tubes following their own protocols. For TCRbeta analysis, collaborators shipped samples in one of three forms: frozen whole blood, isolated PBMCs, or DNA extracted from either of those sample types. Overall study results and their limits: Clinical and demographic metadata were provided uncurated, with the amount varying by source and participant.

TCRbeta CDR3 regions were amplified from genomic DNA using the immunoSEQ Assay, a bias-controlled multiplex PCR. The authors processed their data as follows. The number of nucleated cells in each sample was estimated by amplification of reference gene primers within the assay. To quantify the absolute abundance of each unique TCRbeta CDR3 rearrangement, sequence reads were collapsed and filtered. Productive Simpson clonality was computed per sample as the square root of Simpson's diversity index over productive rearrangements. TCRdb limited this immuneACCESS table to in-frame rearrangements with V and J called. A share of clones is missing; checked studies link under half to unresolved V genes, and the rest is unexplained. V and J calls and clone size are copied from that table; D and trimming were computed from the DNA. The sample yields 100,000 to 150,000 clones; approximately 81% were counted once. The ten largest clones take up 3.8% of the sample.

There are 15 amino acids in the CDR3, from cysteine to phenylalanine inclusive. Only the CDR3 DNA stays, 45 bases, in frame from base 1. The germline V gene (reference sequence) gives CDR1 as SGHNT and CDR2 as YYREEE. V is reduced by 0 bases and J by 4 bases, leaving a spacing of 11 bases between them. Sequences were obtained from peripheral blood. This receptor chain uses TRBV5-4 and TRBJ1-3, with TRBD1 as a weak D call on 6 bases. This receptor was obtained from a woman aged 50 to 60 with acute or convalescent COVID-19. The CDR3 here reads CASSLEGVGGNTIYF. Read as DNA, the sequence is TGTGCCAGCAGCTTGGAGGGGGTAGGAGGAAACACCATATATTTT.